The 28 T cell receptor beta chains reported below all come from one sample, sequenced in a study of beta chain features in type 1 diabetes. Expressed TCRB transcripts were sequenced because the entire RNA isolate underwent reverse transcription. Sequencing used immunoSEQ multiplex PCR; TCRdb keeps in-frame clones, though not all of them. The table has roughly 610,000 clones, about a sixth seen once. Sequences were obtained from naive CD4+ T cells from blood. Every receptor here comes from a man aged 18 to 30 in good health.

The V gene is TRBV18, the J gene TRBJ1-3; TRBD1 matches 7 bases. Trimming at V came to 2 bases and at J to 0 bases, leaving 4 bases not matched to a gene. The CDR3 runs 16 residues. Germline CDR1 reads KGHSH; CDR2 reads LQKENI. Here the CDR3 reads CASSPGDSRSGNTIYF. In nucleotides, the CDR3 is TGTGCCAGCTCACCAGGGGACAGCCGCTCTGGAAACACCATATATTTT. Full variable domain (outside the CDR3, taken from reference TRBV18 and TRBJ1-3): NAGVMQNPRHLVRRRGQEARLRCSPMKGHSHVYWYRQLPEEGLKFMVYLQKENIIDESGMPKERFSAEFPKEGPSILRIQQVVRGDSAAYFCASSPGDSRSGNTIYFGEGSWLTVV.

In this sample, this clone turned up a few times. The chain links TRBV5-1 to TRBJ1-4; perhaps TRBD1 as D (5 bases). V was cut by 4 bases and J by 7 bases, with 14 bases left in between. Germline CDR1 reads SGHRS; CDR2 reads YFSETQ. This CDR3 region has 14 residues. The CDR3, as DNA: TGCGCCAGCAGCCCCGGGGCATGGGGTGAAAAACTGTTTTTT. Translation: CASSPGAWGEKLFF.

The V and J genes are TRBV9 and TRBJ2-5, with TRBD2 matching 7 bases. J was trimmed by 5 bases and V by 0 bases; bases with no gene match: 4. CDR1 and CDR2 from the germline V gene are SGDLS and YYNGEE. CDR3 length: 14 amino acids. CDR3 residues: CASSVVAGVETQYF. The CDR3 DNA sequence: TGTGCCAGCAGCGTAGTGGCGGGAGTCGAGACCCAGTACTTC.

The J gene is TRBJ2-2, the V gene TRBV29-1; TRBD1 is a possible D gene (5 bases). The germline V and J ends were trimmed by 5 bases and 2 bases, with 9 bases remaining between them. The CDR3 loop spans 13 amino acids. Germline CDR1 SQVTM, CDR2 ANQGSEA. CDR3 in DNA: TGCAGCGTTTGGCAGGGCAACACCGGGGAGCTGTTTTTT. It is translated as CSVWQGNTGELFF.

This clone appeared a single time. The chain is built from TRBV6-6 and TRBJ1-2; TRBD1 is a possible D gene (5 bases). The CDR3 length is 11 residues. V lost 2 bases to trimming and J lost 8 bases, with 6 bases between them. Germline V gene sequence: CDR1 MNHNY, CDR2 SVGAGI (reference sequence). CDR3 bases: TGTGCCAGCAGTTACGGGGGAGGCTACACCTTC. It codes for CASSYGGGYTF.

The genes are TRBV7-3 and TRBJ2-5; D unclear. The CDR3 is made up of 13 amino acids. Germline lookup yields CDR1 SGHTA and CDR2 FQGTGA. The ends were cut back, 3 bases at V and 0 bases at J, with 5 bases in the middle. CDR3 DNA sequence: TGTGCCAGCAGCTTCGCGCACCAAGAGACCCAGTACTTC. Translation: CASSFAHQETQYF.

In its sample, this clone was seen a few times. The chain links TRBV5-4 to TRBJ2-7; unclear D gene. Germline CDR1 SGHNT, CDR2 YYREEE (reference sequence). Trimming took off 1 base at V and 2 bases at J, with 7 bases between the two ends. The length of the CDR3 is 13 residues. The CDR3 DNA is TGTGCCAGCAGCTTGAGTCCAGCCTACGAGCAGTACTTC. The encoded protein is CASSLSPAYEQYF.

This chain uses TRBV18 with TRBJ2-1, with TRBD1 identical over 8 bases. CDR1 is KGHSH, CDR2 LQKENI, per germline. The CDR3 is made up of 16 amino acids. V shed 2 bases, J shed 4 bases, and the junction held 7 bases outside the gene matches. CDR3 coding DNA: TGTGCCAGCTCACCAATGGCAGGGGGCGCTTACAATGAGCAGTTCTTC. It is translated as CASSPMAGGAYNEQFF.

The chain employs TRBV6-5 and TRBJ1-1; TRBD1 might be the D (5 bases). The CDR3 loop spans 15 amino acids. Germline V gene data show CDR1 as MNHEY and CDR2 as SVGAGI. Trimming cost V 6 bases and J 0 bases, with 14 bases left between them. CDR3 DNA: TGTGCCAGCAGACCCAGACAGAGACTGAACACTGAAGCTTTCTTT. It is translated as CASRPRQRLNTEAFF.

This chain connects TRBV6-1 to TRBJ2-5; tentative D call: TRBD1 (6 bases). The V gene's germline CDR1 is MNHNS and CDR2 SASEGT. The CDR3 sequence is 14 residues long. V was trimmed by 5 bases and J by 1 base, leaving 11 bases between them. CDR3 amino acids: CASSRTVIQETQYF. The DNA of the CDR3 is TGTGCCAGCAGTAGGACAGTAATCCAAGAGACCCAGTACTTC.

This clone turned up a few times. The CDR3 region has the DNA TGTGCCAGCAGCCGGGACCCCAGCACAGATACGCAGTATTTT. Translated: CASSRDPSTDTQYF. V is TRBV9 and J is TRBJ2-3, with D perhaps given as TRBD1 or TRBD2 (5 bases each). This CDR3 comprises 14 residues. Germline assignment: CDR1 SGDLS and CDR2 YYNGEE. V gave up 4 bases and J gave up 0 bases, with 9 bases separating them.

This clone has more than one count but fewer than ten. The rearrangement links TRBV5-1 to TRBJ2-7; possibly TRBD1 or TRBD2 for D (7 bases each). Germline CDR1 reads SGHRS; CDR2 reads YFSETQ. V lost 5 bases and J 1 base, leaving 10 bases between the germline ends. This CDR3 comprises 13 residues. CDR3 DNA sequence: TGCGCCAGCAGAGCGGGACAGTCCTACGAGCAGTACTTC. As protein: CASRAGQSYEQYF.

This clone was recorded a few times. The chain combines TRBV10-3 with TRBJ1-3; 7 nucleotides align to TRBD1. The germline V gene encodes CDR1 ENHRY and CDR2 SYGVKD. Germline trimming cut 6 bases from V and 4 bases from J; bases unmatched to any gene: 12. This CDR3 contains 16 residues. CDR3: CAIRRTGVSSGNTIYF. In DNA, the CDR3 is TGTGCCATCAGAAGAACAGGGGTGTCCTCAGGAAACACCATATATTTT.

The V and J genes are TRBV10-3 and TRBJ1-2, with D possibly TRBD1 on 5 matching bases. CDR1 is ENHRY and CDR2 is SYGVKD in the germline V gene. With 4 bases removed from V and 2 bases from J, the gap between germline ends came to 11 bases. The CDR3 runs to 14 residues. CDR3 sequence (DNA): TGTGCCATCAGTGGATCGACAGTGAACTATGGCTACACCTTC. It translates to CAISGSTVNYGYTF.

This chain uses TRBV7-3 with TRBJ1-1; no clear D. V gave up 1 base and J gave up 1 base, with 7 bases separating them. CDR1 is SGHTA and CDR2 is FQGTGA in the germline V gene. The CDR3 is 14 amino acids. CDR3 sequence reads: CASSLKASNTEAFF. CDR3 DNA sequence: TGTGCCAGCAGCTTAAAGGCATCGAACACTGAAGCTTTCTTT.

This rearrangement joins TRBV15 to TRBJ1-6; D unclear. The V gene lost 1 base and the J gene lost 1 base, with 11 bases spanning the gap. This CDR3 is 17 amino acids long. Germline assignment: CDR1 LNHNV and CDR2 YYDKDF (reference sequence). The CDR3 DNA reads TGTGCCACCAGCAGAGGCGTCACGCTATCCTATAATTCACCCCTCCACTTT. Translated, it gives CATSRGVTLSYNSPLHF.

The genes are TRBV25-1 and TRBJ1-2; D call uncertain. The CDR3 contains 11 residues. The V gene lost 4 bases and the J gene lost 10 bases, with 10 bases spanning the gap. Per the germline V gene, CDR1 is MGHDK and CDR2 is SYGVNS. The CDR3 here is CASSGTFLYTF. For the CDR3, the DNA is TGTGCCAGCAGTGGGACTTTCCTCTACACCTTC.

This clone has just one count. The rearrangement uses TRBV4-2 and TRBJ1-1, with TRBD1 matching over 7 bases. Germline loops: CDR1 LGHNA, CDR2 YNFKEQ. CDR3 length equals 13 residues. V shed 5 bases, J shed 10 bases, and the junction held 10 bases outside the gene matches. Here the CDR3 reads CASSTRQGDPAFF. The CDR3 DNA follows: TGTGCCAGCAGCACCCGACAGGGAGACCCAGCTTTCTTT.

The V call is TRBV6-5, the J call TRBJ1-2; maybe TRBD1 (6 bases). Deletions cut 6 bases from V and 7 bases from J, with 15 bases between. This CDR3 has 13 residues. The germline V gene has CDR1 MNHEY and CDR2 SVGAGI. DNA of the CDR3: TGTGCCAGCAGCTCCGCAGGGGATAGTGGCTACACCTTC. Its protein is CASSSAGDSGYTF.

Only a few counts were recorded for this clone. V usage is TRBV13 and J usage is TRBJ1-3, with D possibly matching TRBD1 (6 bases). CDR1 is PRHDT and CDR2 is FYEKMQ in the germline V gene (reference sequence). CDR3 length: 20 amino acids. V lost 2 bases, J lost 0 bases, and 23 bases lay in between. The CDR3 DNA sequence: TGTGCCAGCAGCTTAAGGTATAGGGGTCGGACAGCTAGCTCTGGAAACACCATATATTTT. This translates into CASSLRYRGRTASSGNTIYF.

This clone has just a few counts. CDR3 residues: CASSGWGRISTEAFF. The CDR3 coding sequence is TGTGCCAGCAGTGGGTGGGGACGCATAAGCACTGAAGCTTTCTTT. The rearrangement links TRBV25-1 to TRBJ1-1; D possibly corresponds to TRBD1 (5 bases). Trimming removed 4 bases at V and 4 bases at J, with 16 bases between. The CDR3 length is 15 residues. Per the germline V gene, CDR1 is MGHDK and CDR2 is SYGVNS.

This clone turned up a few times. CDR3 in DNA: TGTGCCAGCAGTTTTCGGTCCGGGTTCGGGACTGAAGCTTTCTTT. This codes for CASSFRSGFGTEAFF. The V gene is TRBV28, the J gene TRBJ1-1; D call uncertain. The germline V gene has CDR1 MDHEN and CDR2 SYDVKM. The ends were cut back, 3 bases at V and 5 bases at J, with 16 bases in the middle. The CDR3 is 15 amino acids.

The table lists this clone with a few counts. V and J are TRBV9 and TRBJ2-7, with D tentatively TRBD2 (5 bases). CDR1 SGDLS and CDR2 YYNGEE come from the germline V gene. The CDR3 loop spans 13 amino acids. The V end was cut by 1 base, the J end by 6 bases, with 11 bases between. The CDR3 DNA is TGTGCCAGCAGCGTAAACTTGCGGGCCGAGCAGTACTTC. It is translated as CASSVNLRAEQYF.

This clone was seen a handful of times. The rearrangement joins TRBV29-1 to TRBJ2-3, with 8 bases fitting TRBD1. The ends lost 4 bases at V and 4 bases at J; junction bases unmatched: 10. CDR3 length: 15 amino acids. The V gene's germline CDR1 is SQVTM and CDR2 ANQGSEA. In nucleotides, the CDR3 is TGCAGCGTTGGACCGACAGGGGCTGTCCCAGATACGCAGTATTTT. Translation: CSVGPTGAVPDTQYF.

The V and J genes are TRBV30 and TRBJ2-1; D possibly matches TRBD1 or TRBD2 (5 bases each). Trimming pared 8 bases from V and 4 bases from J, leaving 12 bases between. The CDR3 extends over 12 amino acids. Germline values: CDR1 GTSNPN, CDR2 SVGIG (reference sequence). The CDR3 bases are TGTGCCGGGACCCAAAAATACAATGAGCAGTTCTTC. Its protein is CAGTQKYNEQFF.

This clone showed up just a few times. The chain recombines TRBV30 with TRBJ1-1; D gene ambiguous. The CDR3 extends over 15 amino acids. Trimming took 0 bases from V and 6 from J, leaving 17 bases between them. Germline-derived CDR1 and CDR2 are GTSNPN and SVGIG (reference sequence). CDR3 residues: CAWSVRAVRSSEAFF. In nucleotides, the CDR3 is TGTGCCTGGAGTGTACGGGCGGTACGTAGCTCTGAAGCTTTCTTT.

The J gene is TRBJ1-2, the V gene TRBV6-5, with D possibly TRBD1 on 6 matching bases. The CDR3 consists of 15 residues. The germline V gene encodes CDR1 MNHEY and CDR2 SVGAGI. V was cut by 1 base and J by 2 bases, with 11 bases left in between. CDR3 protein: CASSYLDSVNYGYTF. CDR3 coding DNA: TGTGCCAGCAGTTACTTGGACAGTGTAAACTATGGCTACACCTTC.

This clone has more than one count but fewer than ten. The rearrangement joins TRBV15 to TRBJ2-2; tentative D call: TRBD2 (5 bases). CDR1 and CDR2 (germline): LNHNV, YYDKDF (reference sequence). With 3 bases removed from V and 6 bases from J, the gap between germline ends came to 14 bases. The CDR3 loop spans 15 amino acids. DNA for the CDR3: TGTGCCACCAGCAGTCAAACTAGATTTGCCGGGGAGCTGTTTTTT. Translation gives CATSSQTRFAGELFF.